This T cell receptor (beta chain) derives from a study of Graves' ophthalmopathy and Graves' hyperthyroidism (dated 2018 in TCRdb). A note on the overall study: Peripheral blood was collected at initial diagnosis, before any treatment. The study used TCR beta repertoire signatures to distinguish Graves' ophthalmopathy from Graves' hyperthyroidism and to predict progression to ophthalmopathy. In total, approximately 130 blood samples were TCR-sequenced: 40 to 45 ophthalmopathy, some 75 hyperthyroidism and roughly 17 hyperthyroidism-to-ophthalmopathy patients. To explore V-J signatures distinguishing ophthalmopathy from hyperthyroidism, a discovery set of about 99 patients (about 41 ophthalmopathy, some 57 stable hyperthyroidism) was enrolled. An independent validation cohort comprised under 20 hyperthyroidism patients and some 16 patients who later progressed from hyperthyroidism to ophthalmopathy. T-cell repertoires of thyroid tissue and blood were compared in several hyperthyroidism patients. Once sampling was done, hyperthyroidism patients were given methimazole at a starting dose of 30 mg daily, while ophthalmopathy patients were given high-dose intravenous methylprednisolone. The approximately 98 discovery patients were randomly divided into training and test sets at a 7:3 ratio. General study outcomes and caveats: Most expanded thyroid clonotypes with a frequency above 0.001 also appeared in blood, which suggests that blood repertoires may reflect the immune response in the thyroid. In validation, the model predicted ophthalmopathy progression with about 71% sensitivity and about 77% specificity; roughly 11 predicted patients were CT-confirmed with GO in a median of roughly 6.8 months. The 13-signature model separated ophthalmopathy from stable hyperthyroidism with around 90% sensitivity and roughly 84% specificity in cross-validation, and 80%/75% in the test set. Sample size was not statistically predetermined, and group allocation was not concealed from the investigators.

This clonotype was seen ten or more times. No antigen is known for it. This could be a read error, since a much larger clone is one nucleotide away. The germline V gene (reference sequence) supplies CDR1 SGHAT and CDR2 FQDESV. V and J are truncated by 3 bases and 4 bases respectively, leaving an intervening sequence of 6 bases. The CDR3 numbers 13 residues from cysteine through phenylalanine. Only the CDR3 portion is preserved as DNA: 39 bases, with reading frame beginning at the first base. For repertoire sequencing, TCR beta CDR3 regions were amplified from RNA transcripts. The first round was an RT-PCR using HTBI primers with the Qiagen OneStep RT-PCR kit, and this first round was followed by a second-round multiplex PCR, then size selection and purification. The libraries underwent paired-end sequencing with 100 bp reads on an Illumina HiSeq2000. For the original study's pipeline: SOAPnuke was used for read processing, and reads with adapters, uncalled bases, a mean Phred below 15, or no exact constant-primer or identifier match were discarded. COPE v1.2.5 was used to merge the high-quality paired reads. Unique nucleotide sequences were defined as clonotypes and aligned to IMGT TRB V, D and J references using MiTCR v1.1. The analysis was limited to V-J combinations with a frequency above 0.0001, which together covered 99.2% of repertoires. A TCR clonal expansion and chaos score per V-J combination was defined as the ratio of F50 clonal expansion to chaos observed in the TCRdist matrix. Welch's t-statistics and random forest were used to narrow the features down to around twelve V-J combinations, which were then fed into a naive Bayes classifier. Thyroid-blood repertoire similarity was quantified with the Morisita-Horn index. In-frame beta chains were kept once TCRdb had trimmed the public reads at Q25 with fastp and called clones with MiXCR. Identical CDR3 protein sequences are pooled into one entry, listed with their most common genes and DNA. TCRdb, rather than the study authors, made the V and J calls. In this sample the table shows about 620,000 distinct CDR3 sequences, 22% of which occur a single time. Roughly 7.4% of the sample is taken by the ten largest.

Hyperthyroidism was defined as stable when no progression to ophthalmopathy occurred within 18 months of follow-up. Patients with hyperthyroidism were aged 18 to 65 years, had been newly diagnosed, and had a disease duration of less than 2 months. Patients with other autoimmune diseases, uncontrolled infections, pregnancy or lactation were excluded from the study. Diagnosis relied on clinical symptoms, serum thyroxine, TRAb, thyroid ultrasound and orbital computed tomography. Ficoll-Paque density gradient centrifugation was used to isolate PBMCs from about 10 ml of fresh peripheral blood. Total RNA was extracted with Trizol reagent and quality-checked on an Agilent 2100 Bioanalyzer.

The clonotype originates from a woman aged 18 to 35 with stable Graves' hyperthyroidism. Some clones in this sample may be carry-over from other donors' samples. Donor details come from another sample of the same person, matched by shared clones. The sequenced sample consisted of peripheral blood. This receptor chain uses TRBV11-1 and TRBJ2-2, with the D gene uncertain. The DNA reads TGTGCCAGCAGCTTCGCCATCACCGGGGAGCTGTTTTTT. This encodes CASSFAITGELFF. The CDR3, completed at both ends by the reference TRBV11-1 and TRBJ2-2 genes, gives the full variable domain EAEVAQSPRYKITEKSQAVAFWCDPISGHATLYWYRQILGQGPELLVQFQDESVVDDSQLPKDRFSAERLKGVDSTLKIQPAELGDSAMYLCASSFAITGELFFGEGSRLTVL.